This T cell receptor beta chain stems from a study of blood T cell repertoires in COVID-19. Germline V gene sequence: CDR1 SEHNR, CDR2 FQNEAQ (reference sequence). CDR3 length equals 16 residues. Trimming pared 2 bases from V and 5 bases from J, leaving 18 bases between. The assay was immunoSEQ multiplex PCR, and TCRdb's table has in-frame clones only and misses some. The sample contains around 200,000 clones, more than 75% of which appear only once. This sequence originates from a man aged 18 to 29 with active or convalescent COVID-19. This chain uses TRBV7-9 with TRBJ2-5; D is possibly TRBD1 (5 bases). The sample taken for sequencing was peripheral blood. In DNA, the CDR3 is TGTGCCAGCAGCTTAAGGGGTGCTGGTATCGGTGAGACCCAGTACTTC. Its protein product is CASSLRGAGIGETQYF.